This entry lists 19 T cell receptor beta chains sequenced from one sample in a study of vaccination and CD4 T cells after COVID-19. What these receptors recognize is not known. Treatment reported: roughly ten-day PBMC culture with coronavirus spike peptide pools or control peptides (ViraFEST assay). Prior to the COVID-19 pandemic (2011-2018), the unexposed donor's CD4+ T cells were collected. The Oncomine TCR Beta short-read assay was applied to DNA of cultured CD4+ T cells. TCRdb ran MiXCR on the PCR reads and lists one entry per CDR3 protein. The sample contains 8,000 or so distinct CDR3 sequences, roughly 40% of which appear only once. Sequencing input: CD4+ T cells from blood, cultured in vitro. The source of these receptors is a human donor in good health.

This clonotype has more than one count but fewer than ten. The J gene is TRBJ2-1, the V gene TRBV21-1. TRBV21-1 is annotated as a pseudogene. This CDR3 has 14 residues. The CDR3 region has the DNA TGTGCCAGCAGCAAAGAAGCAGTTGGCGATGAGCAGTTCTTC. Residues: CASSKEAVGDEQFF.

V and J are TRBV30 and TRBJ1-2; D is perhaps TRBD1 (6 bases). V was clipped by 3 bases and J by 3 bases, with 8 bases between them. This CDR3 spans 12 amino acids. Germline CDR1 and CDR2: GTSNPN and SVGIG (reference sequence). The CDR3 nucleotides read TGTGCCTGGAGAAGGGGGGACTATGGCTACACCTTC. Translated, it gives CAWRRGDYGYTF.

The J gene is TRBJ1-2, the V gene TRBV15; D may be TRBD1 (5 bases). The germline gives CDR1 LNHNV, CDR2 YYDKDF (reference sequence). The CDR3 is made up of 17 amino acids. Trimming stripped 0 bases from V and 0 bases from J, with 14 bases between. CDR3 bases: TGTGCCACCAGCAGAGATTTGGCCACAGGAGCTAACTATGGCTACACCTTC. Translation gives CATSRDLATGANYGYTF.

The chain has TRBV4-1 and TRBJ1-2; D not certain. The germline CDR1 and CDR2 sequences are MGHRA and YSYEKL. Trimming left V 0 bases short and J 14 bases short, with 13 bases between. The CDR3 consists of 12 residues. CDR3: CASSQETGRHTF. The CDR3 DNA reads TGCGCCAGCAGCCAAGAGACGGGGAGACATACCTTC.

This clonotype has only a few counts. The gene calls are TRBV7-2 and TRBJ1-5; TRBD1 might be the D (6 bases). This CDR3 is 15 amino acids long. Per the germline V gene, CDR1 is SGHTA and CDR2 is FQGNSA. Between the trimmed V and J ends, which lost 0 bases and 7 bases, there was a span of 13 bases. The CDR3: CASSLAWGARQPQHF. The CDR3 region has the DNA TGTGCCAGCAGCTTAGCGTGGGGGGCCCGGCAGCCCCAGCATTTT.

This clonotype showed up just a few times. The chain uses TRBV19 and TRBJ1-5; D unclear. Trimming cost V 10 bases and J 0 bases, with 16 bases left between them. In germline, CDR1 is LNHDA, CDR2 SQIVND (reference sequence). The CDR3 extends over 15 amino acids. The CDR3 bases are TGTGCCACCACTGACCCGTTCCCTAGCAATCAGCCCCAGCATTTT. Translation: CATTDPFPSNQPQHF.

The genes are TRBV20-1 and TRBJ2-7; a weak D match, TRBD2 (5 bases). CDR3 length: 19 residues. V lost 3 bases and J lost 0, with 27 bases in between. In germline, CDR1 is DFQATT, CDR2 SNEGSKA (reference sequence). The CDR3 region is CSARALGGLITKNSYEQYF. Written as DNA, the CDR3 is TGCAGTGCTAGGGCCTTAGGAGGACTGATAACCAAGAACTCCTACGAGCAGTACTTC.

This clonotype came up a few times. The rearrangement uses TRBV27 and TRBJ2-6; D uncertain. Trimming cost V 6 bases and J 1 base, with 4 bases left between them. Germline-derived CDR1 and CDR2 are MNHEY and SMNVEV (reference sequence). The CDR3 has 13 residues. The DNA for the CDR3 is TGTGCCAGCAGGCAGTCTGGGGCCAACGTCCTGACTTTC. Encoded protein: CASRQSGANVLTF.

The chain is built from TRBV5-1 and TRBJ1-1, with D perhaps TRBD1 (5 bases). CDR3 length: 15 residues. Trimming stripped 0 bases from V and 1 base from J, with 10 bases between. Germline V gene lookup returns CDR1 SGHRS and CDR2 YFSETQ. CDR3 sequence: CASSLVRGANTEAFF. For the CDR3, the DNA is TGCGCCAGCAGCTTGGTTCGGGGCGCGAACACTGAAGCTTTCTTT.

V is TRBV5-6 and J is TRBJ1-6; no reliable D call. CDR3 size: 15 residues. The ends were cut back, 4 bases at V and 7 bases at J, with 15 bases in the middle. Germline V CDR1 and CDR2: SGHDT, YYEEEE. CDR3 in DNA: TGTGCCAGCAGCAGGAGAGACCTGGCAAATTCACCCCTCCACTTT. As protein: CASSRRDLANSPLHF.

The V call is TRBV7-8, the J call TRBJ1-5, with D perhaps TRBD1 (6 bases). Germline V lookup: CDR1 SGHVS, CDR2 FQNEAQ. The V and J ends lost 5 bases and 4 bases respectively, with 18 bases between them. This CDR3 has 16 amino acids. The CDR3 DNA is TGTGCCAGCAGCCGCTACAGAGGGGGGATTAATCAGCCCCAGCATTTT. Its protein product is CASSRYRGGINQPQHF. Based on the CDR3 plus reference TRBV7-8 and TRBJ1-5, the full variable domain is GAGVSQSPRYKVAKRGQDVALRCDPISGHVSLFWYQQALGQGPEFLTYFQNEAQLDKSGLPSDRFFAERPEGSVSTLKIQRTQQEDSAVYLCASSRYRGGINQPQHFGDGTRLSIL.

The chain links TRBV19 to TRBJ2-7; TRBD1 aligns across 7 bases. V shed 5 bases and J 3 bases; nucleotides not matched to a gene: 10. CDR1 is LNHDA and CDR2 is SQIVND in the germline V gene (reference sequence). CDR3 length equals 15 residues. The CDR3 protein is CASSLFGTEIYEQYF. For the CDR3, the DNA is TGTGCCAGTAGTCTCTTCGGGACAGAGATCTACGAGCAGTACTTC.

The CDR3, as DNA: TGCAGTGCTAGACAAGCAGGGGGGCCCACTGAAGCTTTCTTT. Protein: CSARQAGGPTEAFF. V and J are TRBV20-1 and TRBJ1-1; 7 bases match TRBD1. In germline, CDR1 is DFQATT, CDR2 SNEGSKA (reference sequence). This CDR3 has 14 amino acids. The junction had 7 bases not matched to a gene; V was cut back by 2 bases and J by 4 bases.

This clonotype was observed a handful of times. The V call is TRBV7-7, the J call TRBJ2-2, with D uncertain. V was pared by 5 bases and J by 7 bases, with 8 bases between. There are 12 residues in the CDR3. In germline, CDR1 is SSHAT, CDR2 FNYEAQ (reference sequence). CDR3 residues: CASSTSDGELFF. DNA of the CDR3: TGTGCCAGCAGCACCTCCGACGGGGAGCTGTTTTTT.

This clonotype has just one count. The CDR3 protein is CAWSVGAGGRTDTQYF. The CDR3 DNA reads as TGTGCCTGGAGTGTAGGAGCGGGGGGCCGCACAGATACGCAGTATTTT. This chain links TRBV30 with TRBJ2-3; 9 nucleotides align to TRBD2. Germline values: CDR1 GTSNPN, CDR2 SVGIG (reference sequence). There are 16 residues in the CDR3. Germline trimming cut 0 bases from V and 1 base from J; bases unmatched to any gene: 5.

The chain is built from TRBV29-1 and TRBJ1-2, with D unclear. The CDR3 runs 11 residues. Per the germline V gene, CDR1 is SQVTM and CDR2 is ANQGSEA. Trimming left V 5 bases short and J 6 bases short, with 10 bases between. The CDR3, as DNA: TGCAGCGTTTGGCAGGTCGATGGCTACACCTTC. Its translation: CSVWQVDGYTF.

This chain links TRBV20-1 with TRBJ2-7; D is possibly TRBD2 (6 bases). From germline, CDR1 is DFQATT and CDR2 SNEGSKA (reference sequence). The CDR3 runs 12 residues. Here the CDR3 reads CSVSPGVYEQYF. The CDR3 DNA reads TGCAGCGTGTCCCCGGGAGTATACGAGCAGTACTTC.

The chain joins TRBV6-1 to TRBJ2-7; 7 nucleotides align to TRBD1. CDR3 length: 13 amino acids. Germline V gene data show CDR1 as MNHNS and CDR2 as SASEGT. With V trimmed by 6 bases and J by 4 bases, 6 bases remained unmatched. CDR3 sequence (DNA): TGTGCCAGCAGCAGCAGCAGGGGGTACGAGCAGTACTTC. As protein: CASSSSRGYEQYF.

This chain joins TRBV2 and TRBJ2-5, with D unresolved. In germline, CDR1 is SNHLY, CDR2 FYNNEI. The CDR3 extends over 10 amino acids. V was clipped by 0 bases and J by 7 bases, with 0 bases between them. The CDR3 is CASSEATQYF. The CDR3 DNA reads as TGTGCCAGCAGTGAAGCGACCCAGTACTTC. The variable domain in full, completed from reference TRBV2 and TRBJ2-5, reads EPEVTQTPSHQVTQMGQEVILRCVPISNHLYFYWYRQILGQKVEFLVSFYNNEISEKSEIFDDQFSVERPDGSNFTLKIRSTKLEDSAMYFCASSEATQYFGPGTRLLVL.